The sequence of this TCR beta chain was determined in a study of beta chain features in type 1 diabetes. Overall study context: Across all samples, some 98 million sorted cells were examined.

This clone was picked up a small number of times. The CDR3 is 16 residues long. Germline V gives CDR1 SGHDN, CDR2 FVKESK. The J segment lost 4 bases and the V segment lost 6 bases, leaving 7 bases of the junction unmatched. Expressed TCRB transcripts were sequenced because the isolated RNA had all been reverse transcribed beforehand. Sequencing used immunoSEQ multiplex PCR; TCRdb keeps in-frame clones, though not all of them. This table holds about 360,000 clones, over 10% found once. The sample taken for sequencing was naive CD4+ T cells from blood. The TCR comes from a man between 18 and 35 years old in good health. This chain uses TRBV14 with TRBJ2-1, with 12 bases identical to TRBD2. CDR3 in DNA: TGTGCCAGCAGTTTGACTAGCGGGAGCCTATACAATGAGCAGTTCTTC. Residues: CASSLTSGSLYNEQFF.